This is a list of T cell receptor beta chains from one sample in a study of neurological immune-mediated disorders. TCRdb called the 5' RACE reads again in MiXCR, with one record for every CDR3 protein. Of about 59,000 distinct CDR3 sequences listed, approximately 11% are singletons. What was sequenced was PBMCs. The receptor set was obtained from a woman aged 60-75 years with HTLV-1-associated myelopathy (HAM/TSP). CDR3s include the opening cysteine and the closing phenylalanine or tryptophan. Fields, in order: D gene, J gene, V gene, clone size, CDR3 DNA, CDR3 protein. D genes are given only for firm matches. The size entry is marked missing in some rows and otherwise reads once, few, many or a size class.

.	TRBJ2-5	TRBV7-2	many	TGTGCCAGCAGCTTAGATGGCTCATCTTGGACCCAGTACTTC	CASSLDGSSWTQYF
.	TRBJ1-1	TRBV12-3/TRBV12-4	many	TGTGCCAGCAGTTTTTCGAACACTGAAGCTTTCTTT	CASSFSNTEAFF
.	TRBJ2-7	TRBV5-1	many	TGCGCCAGCAGCTTGTTTTCCGGGAGCTCCTACGAGCAGTACTTC	CASSLFSGSSYEQYF
.	TRBJ2-2	TRBV5-1	many	TGCGCCAGCAGCCGAGGTGGACCAAACACCGGGGAGCTGTTTTTT	CASSRGGPNTGELFF
.	TRBJ2-1	TRBV20-1	many	TGCAGTGCGCGGGACTCGACCTACAATGAGCAGTTCTTC	CSARDSTYNEQFF
.	TRBJ1-1	TRBV11-2	many	TGTGCCAGCAGCCTAGATTATCTGCAGGCTTTCTTT	CASSLDYLQAFF
TRBD1	TRBJ2-6	TRBV7-9	few	TGTGCCAGCAGCGGGCCGGGACAGGGGAAGTCTGGGGCCAACGTCCTGACTTTC	CASSGPGQGKSGANVLTF
TRBD2	TRBJ2-7	TRBV6-5	few	TGTGCCAGCAGTTCCGGGACTAGCGGGACCCGCTCCTACGAGCAGTACTTC	CASSSGTSGTRSYEQYF
TRBD1	TRBJ2-6	TRBV7-2	many	TGTGCCAGCAGCCTTAAAAGGGGACAGGGATACTCTGGGGCCAACGTCCTGACTTTC	CASSLKRGQGYSGANVLTF
.	TRBJ2-3	TRBV5-1	many	TGCGCCAGCTACCCTTCACCCCGTGGGCAGGGAAGGACAGATACGCAGTATTTT	CASYPSPRGQGRTDTQYF
.	TRBJ1-1	TRBV20-1	many	TGCAGTGCGCGGACCTTAAGGAACACTGAAGCTTTCTTT	CSARTLRNTEAFF
TRBD1	TRBJ2-5	TRBV5-1	many	TGCGCCAGCAGCTTTGTAGGGGGCGAGGAGACCCAGTACTTC	CASSFVGGEETQYF
TRBD2	TRBJ2-7	TRBV7-2	many	TGTGCCAGCAGCTTCCATCGGACTAGCGGGTTCGAGGGCGAGCAGTACTTC	CASSFHRTSGFEGEQYF
TRBD2	TRBJ2-1	TRBV7-9	many	TGTGCCAGCAGCGCAACTAGCGGGAGGGCCTATGAGCAGTTCTTC	CASSATSGRAYEQFF
.	TRBJ1-4	TRBV29-1	.	TGCAGCGTTGTGTGGCAGGTGGATGAAAAACAGTTTTTT	CSVVWQVDEKQFF
.	TRBJ1-5	TRBV7-9	many	TGTGCCAGCAGCCCCACAGGAGATAGCAATCAGCCCCAGCATTTT	CASSPTGDSNQPQHF
.	TRBJ2-3	TRBV5-1	many	TGCGCCAGCAGCTTGGCGGCGGGTAACACAGATACGCAGTATTTT	CASSLAAGNTDTQYF
.	TRBJ2-7	TRBV20-1	many	TGCAGTGCTAGACAGGGGGGGTGGGACCCTGACCTCGAGCAGTACTTC	CSARQGGWDPDLEQYF
TRBD1	TRBJ1-4	TRBV4-1	many	TGCGCCAGCAGCCAGGGACAGGCGGCCGCGGGACAAAATGAAAAACTGTTTTTT	CASSQGQAAAGQNEKLFF
.	TRBJ1-4	TRBV12-3/TRBV12-4	many	TGTGCCAGCAGTGAAGGAATACAAAATGAAAAACTGTTTTTT	CASSEGIQNEKLFF
TRBD1	TRBJ1-2	TRBV20-1	many	TGCAGTGCTAGAGGGCAGGGGGCCCGGGGCTACACCTTC	CSARGQGARGYTF
TRBD2	TRBJ2-7	TRBV27	many	TGTGCCAGCAGTTTACGGACTAGCGGGATGGGCGAGCAGTACTTC	CASSLRTSGMGEQYF
.	TRBJ2-6	TRBV28	many	TGTGCCACCTATTTCTCTGGGGCCAACGTCCTGACTTTC	CATYFSGANVLTF
.	TRBJ1-6	TRBV6-1	.	TGTGCCAGCAGTGAAGTAACGGGAAATGGATCACCCCTCCACTTT	CASSEVTGNGSPLHF
.	TRBJ2-7	TRBV12-3/TRBV12-4	many	TGTGCCAGCAGACGAGGACAGCCACCCTACGAGCAGTACTTC	CASRRGQPPYEQYF
.	TRBJ1-4	TRBV28	many	TGTGCCAGCAGTTTCTACCAATCCAGGGAAAATGAAAAACTGTTTTTT	CASSFYQSRENEKLFF
.	TRBJ1-1	TRBV12-3/TRBV12-4	many	TGTGCCAGCAGTCCGAGACAGGAATTCACTGAAGCTTTCTTT	CASSPRQEFTEAFF
TRBD2	TRBJ2-5	TRBV20-1	many	TGCAGTGCTAGAGGTCCACTAGCGGGAGAGACCCAGTACTTC	CSARGPLAGETQYF
TRBD2	TRBJ2-7	TRBV5-1	many	TGCGCCAGCGGGACTAGCGGGAACTACGAGCAGTACTTC	CASGTSGNYEQYF
TRBD2	TRBJ2-5	TRBV15	many	TGTGCCACCAGCGGGTTAGCGGGAGTTGATATCGGGACCCAGTACTTC	CATSGLAGVDIGTQYF
.	TRBJ1-4	TRBV20-1	many	TGCAGTGCTGGGCCATCAGGGGTAGCTAATGAAAAACTGTTTTTT	CSAGPSGVANEKLFF
TRBD2	TRBJ2-1	TRBV20-1	many	TGCAGTGCTAGAGTTTTTAGCGGGAGTGATGAGCAGTTCTTC	CSARVFSGSDEQFF
.	TRBJ2-1	TRBV5-6	many	TGTGCCAGCAGCTTATCAGATTACAATGAGCAGTTCTTC	CASSLSDYNEQFF
.	TRBJ1-6	TRBV27	many	TGTGCCAGCCATAACCCGACTGGCAGGAACAATTCACCCCTCCACTTT	CASHNPTGRNNSPLHF
TRBD1	TRBJ2-7	TRBV5-1	.	TGCGCCAGAAGCTTTGGGGACAGGAAAGGTTTGCAGTACTTC	CARSFGDRKGLQYF
.	TRBJ1-2	TRBV2	many	TGTGCCAGTGACCCCGCGGGGTTTGGTGGCTACACCTTC	CASDPAGFGGYTF
TRBD1	TRBJ2-3	TRBV7-9	many	TGTGCCAGCAGCCTCGGACAGGGGACGAGGTACACAGATACGCAGTATTTT	CASSLGQGTRYTDTQYF
.	TRBJ2-7	TRBV20-1	.	TGCAGTGCGTGGGTGGCCTCGGGCTACGAGCAGTACTTC	CSAWVASGYEQYF